This TCR beta chain is drawn from a study of blood T cell repertoires in COVID-19. Study overall: Nucleic acid was either cDNA or gDNA, and it came from T cells, B-cell-depleted T cells, or PBMCs.

Per the germline V gene, CDR1 is SGHTA and CDR2 is FQGNSA. The length of the CDR3 is 16 residues. V lost 1 base and J lost 6, with 15 bases in between. Per the original data handling: Estimated nucleated cell counts came from reference gene primer amplification. The protocol was immunoSEQ multiplex PCR, while the TCRdb copy is restricted to in-frame clones and leaves out a portion. V and J calls and clone size are as listed in that table; D and trimming were resolved from the DNA. The table shows about 36,000 clones, with about three quarters occurring only once. This sequence joins TRBV7-2 and TRBJ2-2; possibly TRBD1 for D (5 bases). The TCR originated in a man in his 60s with acute or convalescent COVID-19. Sequencing was performed on peripheral blood. The CDR3 region has the DNA TGTGCCAGCAGCTTAGGGGCAGGGTCGATCGCCGGGGAGCTGTTTTTT. This sequence encodes CASSLGAGSIAGELFF.